This is a list of T cell receptor beta chains from one sample in a study of blood T cell repertoires in COVID-19. Sequencing used immunoSEQ multiplex PCR; TCRdb keeps in-frame clones, though not all of them. Among about 96,000 clones listed, over 60% were seen once. Sequences were obtained from peripheral blood. The receptors shown here come from a man over 45 who had recovered from COVID-19. Both conserved end residues are part of each CDR3. D genes are given only for firm matches. Some rows mark clone size as missing; the rest say once, few, many or name a class of expanded clone.

NA TRBJ2-3 TRBV5-1 TRBD1 CASSLGGQGTDTQYF TGCGCCAGCAGCTTGGGGGGACAGGGCACAGATACGCAGTATTTT
NA TRBJ2-7 TRBV28 TRBD2 CASSLSGGGPSYEQYF TGTGCCAGCAGTTTATCGGGGGGAGGGCCCTCTTACGAGCAGTACTTC
once TRBJ2-7 TRBV5-1 NA CASSLDDRTYEQYF TGCGCCAGCAGCTTAGATGACAGAACCTACGAGCAGTACTTC
NA TRBJ2-3 TRBV5-1 TRBD2 CASSLGLAGGLRTDTQYF TGCGCCAGCAGCTTGGGACTAGCGGGGGGGCTGCGCACAGATACGCAGTATTTT
NA TRBJ1-2 TRBV12-2 NA CASRSTRGTVFGYTF TGTGCAAGTCGCTCGACACGCGGGACTGTCTTTGGCTACACCTTC
NA TRBJ2-3 TRBV24-1 TRBD1 CATSDLTGGSDTQYF TGTGCCACCAGTGACCTGACAGGGGGCTCAGATACGCAGTATTTT
NA TRBJ2-7 TRBV6-5 TRBD1 CASRRGQGSYEQYF TGTGCCAGCAGGCGGGGACAGGGTTCCTACGAGCAGTACTTC
NA TRBJ2-7 TRBV28 TRBD1 CASSFRLTGGDYEQYF TGTGCCAGCAGTTTCCGCTTAACAGGGGGTGACTACGAGCAGTACTTC
NA TRBJ1-1 TRBV9 TRBD1 CASSTGQPNTEAFF TGTGCCAGCAGCACGGGACAGCCGAACACTGAAGCTTTCTTT
NA TRBJ1-2 TRBV5-6 TRBD1 CASSPGQGDYYGYTF TGTGCCAGCAGCCCGGGACAGGGGGACTACTATGGCTACACCTTC
NA TRBJ1-3 TRBV19 NA CASSRDFGNTIYF TGTGCCAGTAGCCGCGACTTTGGAAACACCATATATTTT
few TRBJ1-5 TRBV4-1 NA CASSRSETGFSNQPQHF TGCGCCAGCAGCAGATCTGAGACAGGTTTTAGCAATCAGCCCCAGCATTTT
NA TRBJ1-5 TRBV15 NA CATSGDQGRQPQHF TGTGCCACCAGCGGAGACCAGGGGAGACAGCCCCAGCATTTT
once TRBJ2-3 TRBV19 NA CASSTSGHRPTDTQYF TGTGCCAGTAGTACCTCGGGACATCGACCCACAGATACGCAGTATTTT
NA TRBJ2-2 TRBV11-2 TRBD2 CASSLGTSTGELFF TGTGCCAGCAGCTTGGGGACTAGCACCGGGGAGCTGTTTTTT
NA TRBJ2-2 TRBV7-9 NA CASSLGLAGTGELFF TGTGCCAGCAGCTTGGGCCTAGCCGGCACCGGGGAGCTGTTTTTT
NA TRBJ1-1 TRBV10-3 NA CAISEQGTTEAFF TGTGCCATCAGTGAGCAGGGGACCACTGAAGCTTTCTTT
NA TRBJ1-4 TRBV19 NA CASRTETTNEKLFF TGTGCCAGTAGGACAGAGACAACTAATGAAAAACTGTTTTTT
NA TRBJ1-5 TRBV28 NA CASGSSNQPQHF TGTGCCAGCGGCAGTAGCAATCAGCCCCAGCATTTT
NA TRBJ2-4 TRBV7-9 NA CASSLGGEAKNIQYF TGTGCCAGCAGCTTGGGCGGGGAGGCCAAAAACATTCAGTACTTC